The rows below give T cell receptor beta chains drawn from one sample of a study of beta chain features in type 1 diabetes. TCRdb's copy holds only in-frame clones and misses some; the assay was immunoSEQ multiplex PCR. The sample contains around 400,000 clones, about 15% of which appear only once. Sequenced: naive CD4+ T cells from blood. These TCRs come from a woman in her late teens or twenties in good health. CDR3s include the opening cysteine and the closing phenylalanine or tryptophan. A D gene is named only where the DNA matches it firmly. Not all rows give a size; the values are once, few, many and, for expanded clones, a class.

clone_size: -
d_call: TRBD2
j_call: TRBJ2-4
v_call: TRBV28
cdr3_nt: TGTGCCAGCAGTTTTGTTCGGGAGGGTTTCGCCAAAAACATTCAGTACTTC
cdr3_aa: CASSFVREGFAKNIQYF

clone_size: -
d_call: -
j_call: TRBJ2-5
v_call: TRBV18
cdr3_nt: TGTGCCAGCTCACCCTTCGGGACACTACAAGAGACCCAGTACTTC
cdr3_aa: CASSPFGTLQETQYF

clone_size: -
d_call: -
j_call: TRBJ2-7
v_call: TRBV25-1
cdr3_nt: TGTGCCAGCAGTGATGCAGGGTTAGTGGACGAGCAGTACTTC
cdr3_aa: CASSDAGLVDEQYF

clone_size: -
d_call: -
j_call: TRBJ2-7
v_call: TRBV7-3
cdr3_nt: TGTGCCAGCAGCTTAAGGGGCGGACCCTACGAGCAGTACTTC
cdr3_aa: CASSLRGGPYEQYF

clone_size: few
d_call: -
j_call: TRBJ2-3
v_call: TRBV30
cdr3_nt: TGTGCCTGGACACTTGGCACAGATACGCAGTATTTT
cdr3_aa: CAWTLGTDTQYF

clone_size: -
d_call: TRBD2
j_call: TRBJ2-3
v_call: TRBV6-6
cdr3_nt: TGTGCCAGCACCCAGACGGGAGCGGGGACAGATACGCAGTATTTT
cdr3_aa: CASTQTGAGTDTQYF

clone_size: -
d_call: TRBD2
j_call: TRBJ2-3
v_call: TRBV7-9
cdr3_nt: TGTGCCAGCAGCACAACCGGGACTAGCGCCTCAGATACGCAGTATTTT
cdr3_aa: CASSTTGTSASDTQYF

clone_size: few
d_call: -
j_call: TRBJ2-2
v_call: TRBV7-2
cdr3_nt: TGTGCCAGCAGCCCAGGGGGCGCGGGAGGGGCCGGGGAGCTGTTTTTT
cdr3_aa: CASSPGGAGGAGELFF

clone_size: few
d_call: -
j_call: TRBJ1-5
v_call: TRBV5-1
cdr3_nt: TGCGCCAGCAGCTTGGAGGGCGGGGAACAACAGCCCCAGCATTTT
cdr3_aa: CASSLEGGEQQPQHF

clone_size: few
d_call: -
j_call: TRBJ2-1
v_call: TRBV28
cdr3_nt: TGTGCCAGCAGTTTCGAGCGGCTTCCTCACAATGAGCAGTTCTTC
cdr3_aa: CASSFERLPHNEQFF

clone_size: -
d_call: -
j_call: TRBJ2-3
v_call: TRBV9
cdr3_nt: TGTGCCAGCAGCGTAGAAGGCGGTGTCCGCACAGATACGCAGTATTTT
cdr3_aa: CASSVEGGVRTDTQYF

clone_size: few
d_call: -
j_call: TRBJ1-2
v_call: TRBV6-6
cdr3_nt: TGTGCCAGCAGTTACTTCGGCCCCGAGGGGGTTGCTTACACCTTC
cdr3_aa: CASSYFGPEGVAYTF

clone_size: few
d_call: TRBD2
j_call: TRBJ2-7
v_call: TRBV7-2
cdr3_nt: TGTGCCAGCAGCTCGCCCACGGGACTAGGGGCCGAGCAGTACTTC
cdr3_aa: CASSSPTGLGAEQYF

clone_size: -
d_call: -
j_call: TRBJ2-1
v_call: TRBV7-7
cdr3_nt: TGTGCCAGCAGCTCCGGGACAACCTCCTACAATGAGCAGTTCTTC
cdr3_aa: CASSSGTTSYNEQFF

clone_size: few
d_call: TRBD1
j_call: TRBJ1-5
v_call: TRBV28
cdr3_nt: TGTGCCAGCAGTTGGGGACAGGGAAGCAATCAGCCCCAGCATTTT
cdr3_aa: CASSWGQGSNQPQHF

clone_size: few
d_call: TRBD2
j_call: TRBJ2-2
v_call: TRBV5-6
cdr3_nt: TGTGCCAGCAGCCCCCCAGGCCTAGCGGGAATAGGGGAGCTGTTTTTT
cdr3_aa: CASSPPGLAGIGELFF

clone_size: -
d_call: TRBD2
j_call: TRBJ2-3
v_call: TRBV13
cdr3_nt: TGTGCCAGCAGCTTAATCCACCGCCGCGGGACTAGCGGACCGAGGCGACCTAGCACAGATACGCAGTATTTT
cdr3_aa: CASSLIHRRGTSGPRRPSTDTQYF

clone_size: -
d_call: TRBD1
j_call: TRBJ1-1
v_call: TRBV30
cdr3_nt: TGTGCCTGGAGTGGCGACAGGGTGAACACTGAAGCTTTCTTT
cdr3_aa: CAWSGDRVNTEAFF

clone_size: few
d_call: -
j_call: TRBJ2-7
v_call: TRBV4-1
cdr3_nt: TGCGCCAGCAGCCGAGAGAGGCGGAGACTGAGCTCCTACGAGCAGTACTTC
cdr3_aa: CASSRERRRLSSYEQYF

clone_size: -
d_call: -
j_call: TRBJ2-2
v_call: TRBV9
cdr3_nt: TGTGCCAGCAGCGTAGGTGGGGCAAGGGCCGGGGAGCTGTTTTTT
cdr3_aa: CASSVGGARAGELFF

clone_size: few
d_call: -
j_call: TRBJ2-1
v_call: TRBV7-9
cdr3_nt: TGTGCCAGCAGCACCGGACACTTCTACAATGAGCAGTTCTTC
cdr3_aa: CASSTGHFYNEQFF

clone_size: few
d_call: TRBD1
j_call: TRBJ2-5
v_call: TRBV28
cdr3_nt: TGTGCCAGCTGCCGGGACAGGGGTTTAGAGACCCAGTACTTC
cdr3_aa: CASCRDRGLETQYF

clone_size: few
d_call: TRBD2
j_call: TRBJ2-3
v_call: TRBV7-2
cdr3_nt: TGTGCCAGCAGCCCGCCAGCGGGAGGACACACAGATACGCAGTATTTT
cdr3_aa: CASSPPAGGHTDTQYF

clone_size: -
d_call: -
j_call: TRBJ2-6
v_call: TRBV27
cdr3_nt: TGTGCCAGCAATGAGTTCTCCTCTGGGGCCAACGTCCTGACTTTC
cdr3_aa: CASNEFSSGANVLTF

clone_size: few
d_call: -
j_call: TRBJ2-5
v_call: TRBV5-5
cdr3_nt: TGTGCCAGCAGCTACCGGGACATCGAGACCCAGTACTTC
cdr3_aa: CASSYRDIETQYF

clone_size: -
d_call: -
j_call: TRBJ1-2
v_call: TRBV7-9
cdr3_nt: TGTGCCACCGAGGGGGATTACTATGGCTACACCTTC
cdr3_aa: CATEGDYYGYTF

clone_size: -
d_call: TRBD1
j_call: TRBJ2-1
v_call: TRBV7-2
cdr3_nt: TGTGCCAGCAGCTTAGTCCCGGACAGGTCCTACAATGAGCAGTTCTTC
cdr3_aa: CASSLVPDRSYNEQFF

clone_size: few
d_call: -
j_call: TRBJ1-1
v_call: TRBV6-5
cdr3_nt: TGTGCCAGCAGTTACTCACAGAACACTGAAGCTTTCTTT
cdr3_aa: CASSYSQNTEAFF

clone_size: few
d_call: TRBD2
j_call: TRBJ2-7
v_call: TRBV29-1
cdr3_nt: TGCAGCGCCCAAAGGGGCGGGAGCTCCTACGAGCAGTACTTC
cdr3_aa: CSAQRGGSSYEQYF

clone_size: few
d_call: -
j_call: TRBJ1-1
v_call: TRBV30
cdr3_nt: TGTGCCTTCAGACAGACCCGTCGTGGCACTGAAGCTTTCTTT
cdr3_aa: CAFRQTRRGTEAFF

clone_size: -
d_call: -
j_call: TRBJ1-4
v_call: TRBV7-2
cdr3_nt: TGTGCCAGCAGCTCCTCAATGAGGTCATGGGAAAAACTGTTTTTT
cdr3_aa: CASSSSMRSWEKLFF

clone_size: -
d_call: -
j_call: TRBJ1-1
v_call: TRBV7-3
cdr3_nt: TGTGCCAGCAGCTTAAAAGGGGGCACTGAAGCTTTCTTT
cdr3_aa: CASSLKGGTEAFF

clone_size: few
d_call: TRBD2
j_call: TRBJ2-1
v_call: TRBV7-9
cdr3_nt: TGTGCCAGCAGCCGCTTCCTGACGGGGGGGTCCTACAATGAGCAGTTCTTC
cdr3_aa: CASSRFLTGGSYNEQFF

clone_size: -
d_call: -
j_call: TRBJ2-1
v_call: TRBV29-1
cdr3_nt: TGCAGCGTTGATCGGACTGCCGACTCCTACAATGAGCAGTTCTTC
cdr3_aa: CSVDRTADSYNEQFF

clone_size: few
d_call: -
j_call: TRBJ2-5
v_call: TRBV15
cdr3_nt: TGTGCCACCAGAAGAGGAGTAGTGAGTAGGGGCCGGGAGACCCAGTACTTC
cdr3_aa: CATRRGVVSRGRETQYF

clone_size: -
d_call: -
j_call: TRBJ1-2
v_call: TRBV19
cdr3_nt: TGTGCCAGTAGTCGACAGAATGGCTACACCTTC
cdr3_aa: CASSRQNGYTF

clone_size: -
d_call: -
j_call: TRBJ2-4
v_call: TRBV4-3
cdr3_nt: TGCGCCAGCAGCCGCGGGGCCCCGGGGAACATTCAGTACTTC
cdr3_aa: CASSRGAPGNIQYF

clone_size: -
d_call: -
j_call: TRBJ2-3
v_call: TRBV5-4
cdr3_nt: TGTGCCAGCAGCTTGACCGGGGGAATCGGCACAGATACGCAGTATTTT
cdr3_aa: CASSLTGGIGTDTQYF